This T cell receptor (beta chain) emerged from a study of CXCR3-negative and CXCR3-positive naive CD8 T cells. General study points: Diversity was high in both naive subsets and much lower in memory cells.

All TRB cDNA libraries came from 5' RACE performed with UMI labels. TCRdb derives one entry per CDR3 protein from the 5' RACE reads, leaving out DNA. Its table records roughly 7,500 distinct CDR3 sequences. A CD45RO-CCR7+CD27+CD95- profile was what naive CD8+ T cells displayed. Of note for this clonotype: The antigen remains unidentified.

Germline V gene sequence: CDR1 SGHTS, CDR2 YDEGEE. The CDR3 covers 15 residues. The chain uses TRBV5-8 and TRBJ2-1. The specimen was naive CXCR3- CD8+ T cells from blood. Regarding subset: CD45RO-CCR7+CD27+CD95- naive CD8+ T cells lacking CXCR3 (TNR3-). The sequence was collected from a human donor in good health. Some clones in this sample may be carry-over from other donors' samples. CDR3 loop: CASSPGVRHGDEQFF.